Listed here are 21 T cell receptor beta chains from one sample, sequenced in a study of T-cell reconstitution after alpha-beta-depleted transplantation in children. The TCRbeta library was prepared with unique molecular identifiers. Using its own MiXCR run on the PCR reads, TCRdb lists one record per CDR3 protein. The repertoire holds 700,000 to 850,000 distinct CDR3 sequences, with 16% as singletons. Sequences were derived from PBMCs, mostly from graft donor cells, sampled 360 days after TCRalphabeta/CD19-depleted stem cell transplant. All receptors derive from a male patient under 18 who had a stem cell transplant for acute lymphoblastic leukemia, so the T cells may come from the graft donor.

V usage is TRBV4-1 and J usage is TRBJ2-5, with 9 bases fitting TRBD1. The V segment lost 3 bases and the J segment 4 bases; nucleotides outside the gene matches: 6. Germline lookup yields CDR1 MGHRA and CDR2 YSYEKL. The CDR3 has 15 amino acids. This CDR3 reads CASSQEQGAGETQYF. In DNA form, the CDR3 reads TGCGCCAGCAGCCAGGAACAGGGGGCAGGAGAGACCCAGTACTTC.

About this clonotype itself: At one end the junction does not follow the germline gene, possibly because of a read error. V is TRBV7-2 and J is TRBJ2-1, with D perhaps TRBD2 (6 bases). Germline V lookup: CDR1 SGHTA, CDR2 FQGNSA. The CDR3 totals 11 residues. The CDR3 protein is CATSLWPAEGF. The CDR3 nucleotides read TGTGCCACCAGCTTATGGCCAGCGGAGGGGTTC.

This clonotype occurred a few times. V usage is TRBV12-3 or TRBV12-4 and J usage is TRBJ2-1, with D maybe TRBD2 (6 bases). Trimming took 7 bases from V and 9 from J, leaving 10 bases between them. The CDR3 spans 11 residues. The CDR3 DNA is TGTGCCAGCACCAGGGAGGTTGAGCAGTTCTTC. Translating it yields CASTREVEQFF.

A note on this clonotype: This may come from a read error, since a much larger clone is one base off. The chain carries TRBV20-1 and TRBJ2-4; D remains unclear. The V end lost 1 base, the J end lost 0 bases, and 4 bases lay between the germline ends. The CDR3 spans 13 residues. Germline V gene lookup returns CDR1 DFQATT and CDR2 SNEGSKA (reference sequence). The CDR3 reads CSARGLAKNIQYF. CDR3 coding DNA: TGCAGTGCTAGAGGCCTAGCCAAAAACATTCAGTACTTC.

This clonotype was observed a few times. This rearrangement joins TRBV29-1 to TRBJ2-5; the D gene could be TRBD1 or TRBD2 (5 bases each). V was trimmed by 4 bases and J by 7 bases, leaving 19 bases between them. This CDR3 has 14 amino acids. The V gene's germline CDR1 is SQVTM and CDR2 ANQGSEA. In nucleotides, the CDR3 is TGCAGCGTTGCCGCCCGGGACCCAAGGGGGACCCAGTACTTC. This gives the protein CSVAARDPRGTQYF.

This clonotype was counted many times. The rearrangement uses TRBV24-1 and TRBJ2-5; 7 bases agree with TRBD1. The CDR3 has 17 amino acids. V dropped 4 bases and J dropped 3; count of bases not matched to a gene: 13. Germline CDR1 reads KGHDR; CDR2 reads SFDVKD. CDR3 region: CATSDTTDRAQEETQYF. The CDR3 DNA sequence: TGTGCCACCAGTGACACGACTGACAGGGCCCAAGAAGAGACCCAGTACTTC.

This clonotype was detected many times. This chain uses TRBV7-6 with TRBJ2-7; 7 nucleotides agree with TRBD1. Germline CDR1 SGHVS, CDR2 FNYEAQ. The CDR3 runs to 13 residues. V lost 4 bases to trimming and J lost 9 bases; unmatched junction nucleotides: 9. The CDR3: CASSSSGTVGQYF. Here the CDR3 DNA reads TGTGCCAGCAGCTCATCCGGGACAGTGGGGCAGTACTTC.

DNA for the CDR3: TGTGCCAGCAGCCATGAGACGGGTTACAATGAGCAGTTCTTC. This translates into CASSHETGYNEQFF. V usage is TRBV7-3 and J usage is TRBJ2-1; D not resolved. Trimming took 5 bases from V and 4 from J, leaving 12 bases between them. Germline CDR1 and CDR2: SGHTA and FQGTGA. CDR3 length: 14 amino acids.

A few counts support this clonotype. The genes are TRBV14 and TRBJ1-2, with D possibly TRBD1 on 5 matching bases. V gave up 0 bases and J gave up 9 bases, with 17 bases separating them. The length of the CDR3 is 15 residues. CDR1 and CDR2 from the germline V gene are SGHDN and FVKESK. Here the CDR3 DNA reads TGTGCCAGCAGCCAAGAGAAAGGGACCGTGGGGAGCTACACCTTC. Protein: CASSQEKGTVGSYTF.

The sample holds many counts of this clonotype. The V gene is TRBV5-1, the J gene TRBJ2-2; tentatively, D is TRBD2 (6 bases). The CDR3 spans 15 residues. Trimming took 5 bases from V and 4 from J, leaving 15 bases between them. CDR1 is SGHRS, CDR2 YFSETQ, per germline. The chain's CDR3 is CASSTGVTSTGELFF. The CDR3 nucleotides are TGCGCCAGCAGTACGGGGGTAACGAGCACCGGGGAGCTGTTTTTT.

This clonotype was observed a handful of times. The chain combines TRBV7-9 with TRBJ2-7; no firm D call. Germline-derived CDR1 and CDR2 are SEHNR and FQNEAQ (reference sequence). This CDR3 region has 13 residues. V lost 1 base, J lost 6 bases, and 10 bases lay in between. CDR3 loop: CASSLVPLGEQYF. Here the CDR3 DNA reads TGTGCCAGCAGCTTAGTGCCCCTCGGCGAGCAGTACTTC.

The rearrangement uses TRBV3-1 and TRBJ2-1; unclear D gene. Trimming took off 5 bases at V and 0 bases at J, with 5 bases between the two ends. The CDR3 is 13 residues long. The germline gives CDR1 LGHDT, CDR2 YNNKEL (reference sequence). CDR3 loop: CASSTYSYNEQFF. The CDR3 nucleotides read TGTGCCAGCAGCACTTACTCCTACAATGAGCAGTTCTTC.

Details on this clonotype: A junction boundary mismatches the germline segment, possibly from a read error. J is TRBJ2-3 and V is TRBV12-3 or TRBV12-4; D gene ambiguous. The CDR3 contains 13 residues. The CDR3 reads CASSLGVADAQYF. The CDR3 DNA reads TGTGCCAGCAGTTTAGGGGTCGCAGATGCGCAGTATTTT.

The chain links TRBV5-1 to TRBJ1-1; D call uncertain. V shed 2 bases and J shed 3 bases, with 8 bases lying between them. The CDR3 spans 13 residues. CDR1 SGHRS and CDR2 YFSETQ come from the germline V gene. The DNA for the CDR3 is TGCGCCAGCAGCTTTCAAAGGGACACTGAAGCTTTCTTT. This sequence encodes CASSFQRDTEAFF.

This clonotype was counted a few times. The chain links TRBV29-1 to TRBJ1-2, with D uncertain. V was shortened by 0 bases and J by 1 base, with 15 bases between the two germline ends. The CDR3 runs to 16 residues. From germline, CDR1 is SQVTM and CDR2 ANQGSEA. This CDR3 reads CSVEDGGRMNNYGYTF. CDR3 DNA: TGCAGCGTTGAAGATGGAGGACGGATGAATAACTATGGCTACACCTTC.

This clonotype has only a few counts. The V and J genes are TRBV6-4 and TRBJ2-1, with 8 bases matching TRBD1. The ends lost 4 bases at V and 2 bases at J; junction bases unmatched: 16. Germline V lookup: CDR1 MRHNA, CDR2 SNTAGT. CDR3 length equals 19 residues. The CDR3 DNA follows: TGTGCCAGCAGTGTGAACGGACAGGGCGGAACACCACCCTACAATGAGCAGTTCTTC. It encodes CASSVNGQGGTPPYNEQFF.

The V call is TRBV21-1, the J call TRBJ2-7; the table names TRBD1, a call not compared with the DNA. TRBV21-1 is a documented pseudogene. The CDR3 is 15 residues long. The CDR3 coding sequence is TGTGCCAGCACTCCCTGGGGGCCACGAACCTACGAGCAGTACTTC. Protein product: CASTPWGPRTYEQYF.

This clonotype has a count of ten or more. This chain connects TRBV4-2 to TRBJ2-2; D might be TRBD1 or TRBD2, each matching 5 bases. The V end lost 0 bases, the J end lost 7 bases, and 12 bases lay between the germline ends. CDR1 LGHNA and CDR2 YNFKEQ come from the germline V gene. CDR3 size: 15 residues. The CDR3 coding sequence is TGTGCCAGCAGCCAAGATCGGGGACCTGGCGGGGAGCTGTTTTTT. This codes for CASSQDRGPGGELFF.

The rearrangement links TRBV18 to TRBJ2-7; D tentatively fits TRBD1 or TRBD2 (5 bases each). The V end lost 2 bases, the J end lost 4 bases, and 15 bases lay between the germline ends. This CDR3 comprises 15 residues. Germline CDR1 is KGHSH and CDR2 is LQKENI. CDR3 loop: CASSPASGTWYEQYF. The CDR3 DNA reads TGTGCCAGCTCACCAGCTTCCGGGACGTGGTACGAGCAGTACTTC.

This clonotype has a handful of counts. The gene calls are TRBV12-3 or TRBV12-4 and TRBJ2-3, with 13 bases aligning to TRBD2. The CDR3 consists of 16 residues. The J segment lost 4 bases and the V segment lost 6 bases, leaving 7 bases of the junction unmatched. The CDR3 DNA reads as TGTGCCAGCAGCTCAAGGACTAGCGGGAGTCCAGATACGCAGTATTTT. Amino acid sequence: CASSSRTSGSPDTQYF.

The CDR3 reads CASSLGERRNTEAFF. The CDR3 nucleotides read TGCGCCAGCAGCTTGGGAGAACGACGGAACACTGAAGCTTTCTTT. The V call is TRBV5-1, the J call TRBJ1-1; D remains ambiguous. Germline V gene data show CDR1 as SGHRS and CDR2 as YFSETQ. This CDR3 spans 15 amino acids. Trimming removed 0 bases from V and 1 base from J, with 10 bases in between.